These T cell receptor beta chains were read from a single sample in a study of shared clonotypes between healthy human individuals. Sequencing used immunoSEQ multiplex PCR; TCRdb keeps in-frame clones, though not all of them. The data show roughly 570,000 clones, with roughly 98% seen just once and less than 0.35% held by the top ten. The sample consisted of naive CD8+ T cells sorted from blood. The receptors here all came from a young man in good health. The CDR3 runs from the conserved cysteine through the conserved F or W. The order of the fields is CDR3 protein, CDR3 DNA, J gene, clone size, D gene, V gene. A D gene is named only where the DNA matches it firmly. The listing skips clone size in some rows; elsewhere it reads once, few, many or a size class.

CDR3aa: CASSIDILVGDEQFF; CDR3nt: TGCGCCAGCAGCATAGACATTCTAGTTGGGGATGAGCAGTTCTTC; j_gene: TRBJ2-1; abundance: .; d_gene: .; v_gene: TRBV5-1
CDR3aa: CASSLAPAYEQYF; CDR3nt: TGTGCCAGCAGCTTAGCGCCTGCCTACGAGCAGTACTTC; j_gene: TRBJ2-7; abundance: .; d_gene: .; v_gene: TRBV7-8
CDR3aa: CAISDSWTGGNYEQYF; CDR3nt: TGTGCCATCAGTGACTCATGGACAGGAGGAAACTACGAGCAGTACTTC; j_gene: TRBJ2-7; abundance: .; d_gene: TRBD1; v_gene: TRBV10-3
CDR3aa: CASSAVGTHTDTQYF; CDR3nt: TGTGCCAGCAGCGCGGTAGGGACACACACAGATACGCAGTATTTT; j_gene: TRBJ2-3; abundance: .; d_gene: .; v_gene: TRBV5-4
CDR3aa: CASSVEGSGAGESETQYF; CDR3nt: TGTGCCAGCAGCGTAGAGGGAAGTGGAGCGGGAGAATCCGAGACCCAGTACTTC; j_gene: TRBJ2-5; abundance: .; d_gene: TRBD2; v_gene: TRBV9
CDR3aa: CASSLGGGGVDTQYF; CDR3nt: TGTGCCAGCAGCCTGGGGGGAGGAGGTGTAGATACGCAGTATTTT; j_gene: TRBJ2-3; abundance: .; d_gene: .; v_gene: TRBV5-4
CDR3aa: CASSFFNRDFSPYGYTF; CDR3nt: TGTGCCAGCAGCTTTTTCAACCGGGACTTCAGTCCCTATGGCTACACCTTC; j_gene: TRBJ1-2; abundance: .; d_gene: .; v_gene: TRBV7-9
CDR3aa: CASSLEGTSAYREQFF; CDR3nt: TGCGCCAGCAGCTTGGAAGGGACTAGCGCTTATCGGGAGCAGTTCTTC; j_gene: TRBJ2-1; abundance: .; d_gene: TRBD2; v_gene: TRBV5-1
CDR3aa: CASSQAGGGPTF; CDR3nt: TGTGCCAGCAGTCAGGCCGGAGGAGGGCCGACTTTC; j_gene: TRBJ2-7; abundance: .; d_gene: .; v_gene: TRBV7-9
CDR3aa: CASSLEAGRGDEQYF; CDR3nt: TGTGCCAGCAGTCTGGAAGCGGGGCGAGGGGACGAGCAGTACTTC; j_gene: TRBJ2-7; abundance: once; d_gene: TRBD2; v_gene: TRBV28
CDR3aa: CASSLAREAPSTDTQYF; CDR3nt: TGCGCCAGCAGCTTGGCCAGGGAAGCTCCTAGCACAGATACGCAGTATTTT; j_gene: TRBJ2-3; abundance: .; d_gene: .; v_gene: TRBV5-1
CDR3aa: CASSSPSGPEKLFF; CDR3nt: TGTGCCAGCAGTTCCCCCTCGGGACCCGAAAAACTGTTTTTT; j_gene: TRBJ1-4; abundance: .; d_gene: .; v_gene: TRBV27
CDR3aa: CASSSIPSGNYNEQFF; CDR3nt: TGTGCCAGCAGCTCAATCCCTAGCGGGAACTACAATGAGCAGTTCTTC; j_gene: TRBJ2-1; abundance: .; d_gene: TRBD2; v_gene: TRBV7-2
CDR3aa: CASSSPKHTESGEQFF; CDR3nt: TGTGCCAGCAGTTCGCCGAAACATACAGAGTCCGGAGAGCAGTTCTTC; j_gene: TRBJ2-1; abundance: .; d_gene: .; v_gene: TRBV27
CDR3aa: CASSLSGNTGELFF; CDR3nt: TGTGCCAGCTCACTGAGCGGGAACACCGGGGAGCTGTTTTTT; j_gene: TRBJ2-2; abundance: once; d_gene: .; v_gene: TRBV18
CDR3aa: CASSHGGRSYEQYF; CDR3nt: TGTGCCAGCAGCCACGGGGGGAGGTCCTACGAGCAGTACTTC; j_gene: TRBJ2-7; abundance: .; d_gene: TRBD2; v_gene: TRBV11-2
CDR3aa: CASSEREGLPYEQYF; CDR3nt: TGTGCCAGCAGTGAGCGGGAGGGCCTACCGTACGAGCAGTACTTC; j_gene: TRBJ2-7; abundance: once; d_gene: TRBD2; v_gene: TRBV27
CDR3aa: CASSLTGVNYGYTF; CDR3nt: TGTGCCAGCAGTTTAACAGGGGTAAACTATGGCTACACCTTC; j_gene: TRBJ1-2; abundance: .; d_gene: TRBD1; v_gene: TRBV27
CDR3aa: CASSLPGQGAYEQFF; CDR3nt: TGCGCCAGCAGCCTGCCGGGACAGGGGGCATATGAGCAGTTCTTC; j_gene: TRBJ2-1; abundance: .; d_gene: TRBD1; v_gene: TRBV4-1
CDR3aa: CASSPPGAAEQYF; CDR3nt: TGTGCCAGCTCACCACCCGGGGCCGCCGAGCAGTACTTC; j_gene: TRBJ2-7; abundance: once; d_gene: .; v_gene: TRBV18
CDR3aa: CASSNSDTNTEAFF; CDR3nt: TGTGCCAGTAGTAATTCGGACACAAACACTGAAGCTTTCTTT; j_gene: TRBJ1-1; abundance: .; d_gene: .; v_gene: TRBV19
CDR3aa: CASSYFIAGGEQYF; CDR3nt: TGTGCCAGCAGTTACTTCATAGCGGGAGGCGAGCAGTACTTC; j_gene: TRBJ2-7; abundance: .; d_gene: TRBD2; v_gene: TRBV6-5
CDR3aa: CASSVGQGGHGYTF; CDR3nt: TGTGCCAGCAGCGTGGGACAGGGAGGTCATGGCTACACCTTC; j_gene: TRBJ1-2; abundance: .; d_gene: TRBD1; v_gene: TRBV5-5
CDR3aa: CASAVTSTDTQYF; CDR3nt: TGCGCCAGCGCCGTCACTAGCACAGATACGCAGTATTTT; j_gene: TRBJ2-3; abundance: once; d_gene: .; v_gene: TRBV10-1
CDR3aa: CAISAGTDSYNEQFF; CDR3nt: TGTGCCATCAGCGCCGGGACAGACTCCTACAATGAGCAGTTCTTC; j_gene: TRBJ2-1; abundance: .; d_gene: TRBD1; v_gene: TRBV10-3
CDR3aa: CASSLWRTIDEQYF; CDR3nt: TGTGCCAGCAGCTTGTGGAGGACAATCGACGAGCAGTACTTC; j_gene: TRBJ2-7; abundance: .; d_gene: .; v_gene: TRBV5-6
CDR3aa: CSVRDPGTGPYEQYF; CDR3nt: TGCAGCGTACGAGACCCCGGGACAGGGCCCTACGAGCAGTACTTC; j_gene: TRBJ2-7; abundance: .; d_gene: TRBD1; v_gene: TRBV29-1
CDR3aa: CASSYYLTDTQYF; CDR3nt: TGTGCCAGCAGTTACTACCTCACAGATACGCAGTATTTT; j_gene: TRBJ2-3; abundance: .; d_gene: .; v_gene: TRBV6-5
CDR3aa: CATTRTGGLQETQYF; CDR3nt: TGTGCCACCACCAGGACAGGGGGACTCCAAGAGACCCAGTACTTC; j_gene: TRBJ2-5; abundance: .; d_gene: TRBD1; v_gene: TRBV15
CDR3aa: CASSYSTGGDGELFF; CDR3nt: TGTGCCAGCAGTTATTCCACAGGGGGCGACGGGGAGCTGTTTTTT; j_gene: TRBJ2-2; abundance: .; d_gene: TRBD1; v_gene: TRBV6-5